Shown below are 12 T cell receptor beta chains from a single sample sequenced in a study of blood T cell repertoires in COVID-19. Clones were read by immunoSEQ multiplex PCR, and TCRdb kept only the in-frame ones, dropping some. The table shows fewer than 350,000 clones, with 70% to 90% occurring only once. Material: peripheral blood. The source of these receptors is a woman in her fifties or sixties who had recovered from COVID-19.

The chain recombines TRBV19 with TRBJ1-5; no definite D call. Germline assignment: CDR1 LNHDA and CDR2 SQIVND (reference sequence). This CDR3 region has 13 residues. V lost 10 bases and J 5 bases, leaving 15 bases between the germline ends. The CDR3 protein is CANLRVRHQPQHF. The CDR3, as DNA: TGTGCCAATCTCCGGGTGCGCCATCAGCCCCAGCATTTT.

The chain recombines TRBV7-9 with TRBJ1-1, with TRBD1 as a possible D gene (5 bases). The germline V gene encodes CDR1 SEHNR and CDR2 FQNEAQ (reference sequence). The CDR3 has 15 residues. V was shortened by 4 bases and J by 2 bases, with 14 bases between the two germline ends. This chain's CDR3 is CASSSRTQPNTEAFF. In nucleotides, the CDR3 is TGTGCCAGCAGCTCCAGGACACAACCAAACACTGAAGCTTTCTTT.

The V gene is TRBV12-3 or TRBV12-4, the J gene TRBJ1-1; D might be TRBD1 (5 bases). This CDR3 contains 13 residues. The germline V and J ends were trimmed by 3 bases and 1 base, with 6 bases remaining between them. DNA for the CDR3: TGTGCCAGCAGTTTCGACAGGAACACTGAAGCTTTCTTT. This translates into CASSFDRNTEAFF.

The J gene is TRBJ2-5, the V gene TRBV4-3; maybe TRBD2 (5 bases). Deletions cut 4 bases from V and 2 bases from J, with 14 bases between. Per germline, CDR1 LGHNA and CDR2 YSLEER. The CDR3 runs to 15 residues. The CDR3 here is CASSPSSGPQETQYF. The CDR3 bases are TGCGCCAGCAGCCCATCCAGCGGACCGCAAGAGACCCAGTACTTC.

The J gene is TRBJ2-3, the V gene TRBV7-2; TRBD2 matches 9 bases. Germline CDR1 is SGHTA and CDR2 is FQGNSA. This CDR3 region has 16 residues. V was clipped by 3 bases and J by 1 base; unmatched bases: 5. The CDR3 here is CASSFIASGGTDTQYF. In DNA form, the CDR3 reads TGTGCCAGCAGCTTTATCGCTAGCGGGGGCACAGATACGCAGTATTTT.

DNA for the CDR3: TGTGCCAGCAGCCAACACCCAGGGGTGCTAGGCGAGCAGTACTTC. It translates to CASSQHPGVLGEQYF. The chain joins TRBV14 to TRBJ2-7; the D gene is possibly TRBD1 (6 bases). CDR3 length: 15 amino acids. V was shortened by 2 bases and J by 6 bases, with 17 bases between the two germline ends. Germline loops: CDR1 SGHDN, CDR2 FVKESK. Supplemented by reference TRBV14 and TRBJ2-7, the full variable domain reads EAGVTQFPSHSVIEKGQTVTLRCDPISGHDNLYWYRRVMGKEIKFLLHFVKESKQDESGMPNNRFLAERTGGTYSTLKVQPAELEDSGVYFCASSQHPGVLGEQYFGPGTRLTVT.

The chain employs TRBV30 and TRBJ2-1; TRBD1 agrees at 11 bases. The CDR3 covers 13 residues. V lost 7 bases to trimming and J lost 9 bases; unmatched junction nucleotides: 8. Per the germline V gene, CDR1 is GTSNPN and CDR2 is SVGIG (reference sequence). In DNA form, the CDR3 reads TGTGCCTCGGACAGGGGGCTCGAGCGTGAGCAGTTCTTC. Its translation: CASDRGLEREQFF. The full variable domain, with the rest looked up from reference TRBV30 and TRBJ2-1, is SQTIHQWPATLVQPVGSPLSLECTVEGTSNPNLYWYRQAAGRGLQLLFYSVGIGQISSEVPQNLSASRPQDRQFILSSKKLLLSDSGFYLCASDRGLEREQFFGPGTRLTVL.

CDR3 in amino acids: CASSYITGTEAFF. CDR3 in DNA: TGTGCCAGCAGTTACATTACGGGCACTGAAGCTTTCTTT. The V and J genes are TRBV6-2 or TRBV6-3 and TRBJ1-1; D is undetermined. Trimming removed 2 bases at V and 4 bases at J, with 8 bases between. The CDR3 is 13 residues long. Germline V CDR1 and CDR2: MNHEY, SVGEGT.

This chain connects TRBV30 to TRBJ2-7, with no clear D. The V gene's germline CDR1 is GTSNPN and CDR2 SVGIG (reference sequence). V was cut by 2 bases and J by 6 bases, with 11 bases left in between. This CDR3 contains 12 residues. The DNA for the CDR3 is TGTGCCTGGAGTCTCAGGTTGGGCGAGCAGTACTTC. Translation: CAWSLRLGEQYF.

The chain links TRBV29-1 to TRBJ2-5; tentative D call: TRBD1 (6 bases). Trimming stripped 8 bases from V and 2 bases from J, with 15 bases between. This CDR3 is 13 amino acids long. CDR1 is SQVTM and CDR2 is ANQGSEA in the germline V gene. CDR3 sequence reads: CSSSPGVQETQYF. The DNA of the CDR3 is TGCAGCTCCTCGCCAGGGGTACAAGAGACCCAGTACTTC.

The chain recombines TRBV11-2 with TRBJ2-7; D is possibly TRBD1 (6 bases). Germline lookup yields CDR1 SGHAT and CDR2 FQNNGV. V was cut by 5 bases and J by 5 bases, with 16 bases left in between. The CDR3 runs 14 residues. The CDR3 loop is CASSATTGIHEQYF. CDR3 in DNA: TGTGCCAGCAGCGCCACCACAGGGATCCACGAGCAGTACTTC.

This clone was found a few times. The chain recombines TRBV2 with TRBJ1-1, with D perhaps matching TRBD1 (5 bases). Per germline, CDR1 SNHLY and CDR2 FYNNEI. The CDR3 is 17 residues long. Trimming removed 9 bases at V and 4 bases at J, with 27 bases between. The CDR3 is CARLGRGNRSGGTEAFF. The CDR3 DNA sequence: TGTGCCAGACTTGGTCGGGGGAACAGGTCAGGTGGCACTGAAGCTTTCTTT. Full variable domain (missing parts from reference TRBV2 and TRBJ1-1): EPEVTQTPSHQVTQMGQEVILRCVPISNHLYFYWYRQILGQKVEFLVSFYNNEISEKSEIFDDQFSVERPDGSNFTLKIRSTKLEDSAMYFCARLGRGNRSGGTEAFFGQGTRLTVV.